This T cell receptor beta chain was documented in a study of T cells in Graves' hyperthyroidism and ophthalmopathy (dated by TCRdb to about 2019). In terms of the full investigation: Peripheral blood samples were taken at initial diagnosis, before any treatment was given. To identify TCR V-J signatures that set the groups apart, the researchers used a discovery cohort of 95 to 100 patients, made up of some 41 with Graves' ophthalmopathy and around 58 with stable Graves' hyperthyroidism. An independent validation cohort of around 19 hyperthyroidism patients and 17 patients who later progressed to ophthalmopathy tested prospective prediction of ophthalmopathy. For training and testing, the 100 or so patients in the discovery cohort were randomly divided in a 7:3 ratio. The study also compared thyroid tissue and blood T-cell repertoires from more than five Graves' hyperthyroidism patients. Following sampling, methimazole starting at 30 mg daily was given to hyperthyroidism patients, and high-dose intravenous methylprednisolone was given to ophthalmopathy patients. According to the paper, TCR Vbeta CDR3 sequencing was carried out on 135 peripheral blood samples, which came from around 43 ophthalmopathy, 70 to 80 hyperthyroidism and some 17 progressor patients.

Graves' hyperthyroidism was defined as stable when no progression to ophthalmopathy occurred over 18 months of follow-up. Hyperthyroidism patients were newly diagnosed, had a disease duration of under 2 months, and were aged 18 to 65 years. Patients with uncontrolled infections, other autoimmune diseases, pregnancy or lactation were excluded. Diagnoses were established on the basis of clinical symptoms, serum thyroxine and TRAb, thyroid ultrasound, and orbital computed tomography. PBMCs were isolated from roughly 10 ml of fresh peripheral blood by Ficoll-Paque density gradient centrifugation. Total RNA was extracted using Trizol reagent, and RNA quality was assessed on an Agilent 2100 Bioanalyzer. Counted from cysteine to phenylalanine, this CDR3 has 14 amino acids. The retained sequence is limited to the CDR3, 42 bases, with the frame set at the first base. V loses 6 bases of germline sequence and J loses 5 bases, and the interval between the two ends is 13 bases. The CDR1 and CDR2 encoded by the germline V gene (reference sequence) are LNHDA and SQIVND.

The TCR beta CDR3 regions were amplified from the RNA transcripts. The first round of RT-PCR for the TCR CDR3 was performed with the HTBI primer set and the Qiagen OneStep RT-PCR kit. A second multiplex PCR round built the libraries, followed by size selection and purification. Libraries were sequenced paired-end with 100 bp reads on an Illumina HiSeq2000. Turning to the authors' computational methods: SOAPnuke was used to process the raw data, with reads discarded if the reads contained adapters or uncalled bases, had a mean Phred below 15, or lacked an exact constant-primer or identifier match. COPE v1.2.5 was used to merge high-quality paired reads, and clonotypes were defined as unique nucleotide sequences. MiTCR v1.1 was used to align the clonotypes against IMGT TRBV, TRBD and TRBJ reference segments. Analysis was restricted to V-J combinations with a frequency above 0.0001, which covered just over 98% of repertoires. A TCS score was defined as the ratio between F50 (clonal expansion) and ExV (chaos), using BLOSUM62-based TCRdist between CDR3 peptides within each V-J. Welch's t-statistics and random forest reduced fewer than 600 V-J features to about 12, which were used in a naive Bayes classifier (R e1071). In-frame beta chains were kept once TCRdb had trimmed the public reads at Q25 with fastp and called clones with MiXCR. Each CDR3 protein gets just one entry, which takes the most common genes and DNA from the rows behind it. TCRdb's processing, not the authors', yielded these V and J calls. In this sample the table shows a few hundred thousand distinct CDR3 sequences, approximately 15% of which occur a single time. The ten most abundant clones make up about 7% of the sample.

On the study overall, not on this receptor specifically: Ophthalmopathy was separated from stable hyperthyroidism by a 13 V-J signature model, with 85% to 90% sensitivity and roughly 81% specificity obtained in cross-validation and 80%/75% obtained in testing. No statistical method was used to set the sample size in advance, and investigators knew the group allocation. During validation, the model predicted progression to ophthalmopathy a median of approximately six months ahead of onset, with approximately 70% sensitivity and 72.22% specificity. Most expanded thyroid clonotypes (frequency above 0.001) were also detected in blood, a finding suggesting that blood repertoires may reflect thyroid immune responses.

This clonotype was counted a few times. Its binding antigen is unknown. Base quality data are lacking; no much larger clone is found one base away. The sample taken for sequencing was blood. This chain is built from TRBV19 and TRBJ2-2; perhaps TRBD2 is the D gene, with 6 bases matching. This TCR was sampled from a woman aged 25 to 39 with Graves' hyperthyroidism. The CDR3 amino acid sequence is: CASSPGLFTGELFF. The DNA sequence follows: TGTGCCAGTAGCCCGGGACTTTTTACCGGGGAGCTGTTTTTT.